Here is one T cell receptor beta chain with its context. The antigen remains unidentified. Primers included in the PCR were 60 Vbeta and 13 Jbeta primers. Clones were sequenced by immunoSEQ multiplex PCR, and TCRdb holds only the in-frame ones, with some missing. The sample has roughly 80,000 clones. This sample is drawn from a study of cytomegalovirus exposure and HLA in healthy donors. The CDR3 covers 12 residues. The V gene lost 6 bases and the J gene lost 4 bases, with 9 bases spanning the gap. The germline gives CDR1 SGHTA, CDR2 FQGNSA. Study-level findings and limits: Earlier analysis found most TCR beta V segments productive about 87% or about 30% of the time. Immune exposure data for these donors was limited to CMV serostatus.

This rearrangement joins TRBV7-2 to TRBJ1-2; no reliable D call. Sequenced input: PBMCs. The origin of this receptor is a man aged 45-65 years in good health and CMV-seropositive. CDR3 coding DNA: TGTGCCAGCAGTTACGAGGGCTATGGCTACACCTTC. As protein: CASSYEGYGYTF.